A single sample is the source of the 25 T cell receptor beta chains below, sequenced in a study of blood T cell repertoires in COVID-19 (dated by TCRdb to 2019 to 2021). The method was the immunoSEQ multiplex PCR assay. The source is immuneACCESS, and TCRdb retained only in-frame sequences with V and J called. Part of the clones is not carried over; for the studies checked, unresolved V genes explain less than half of this, and the remainder is unexplained. In this sample the table shows roughly 380,000 clones, 85% of which occur a single time. Clones ranked in the top ten supply 3% to 4% of the sample. Specimen: peripheral blood. All receptors come from a woman aged 18-35 years with acute or convalescent COVID-19.

This clone was recorded once. This rearrangement joins TRBV4-1 to TRBJ2-1; 13 bases agree with TRBD2. Germline V CDR1 and CDR2: MGHRA, YSYEKL. V lost 4 bases to trimming and J lost 11 bases; unmatched junction nucleotides: 11. The CDR3 is 16 amino acids. The chain's CDR3 is CASSLRTSGRERQQFF. CDR3 bases: TGCGCCAGCAGCCTCCGTACTAGCGGGAGGGAGAGGCAGCAGTTCTTC.

The chain carries TRBV4-2 and TRBJ2-4; a possible D gene is TRBD2 (5 bases). Trimming stripped 5 bases from V and 3 bases from J, with 17 bases between. The CDR3 loop spans 16 amino acids. Germline V gene data show CDR1 as LGHNA and CDR2 as YNFKEQ. The CDR3 region has the DNA TGTGCCAGCAGCACCATGCGACTACCAAACAAAAACATTCAGTACTTC. Translating gives CASSTMRLPNKNIQYF.

V usage is TRBV18 and J usage is TRBJ2-1, with 7 bases identical to TRBD1. This CDR3 spans 15 amino acids. Losses at the gene ends were 3 bases for V and 2 bases for J; bases not matched to a gene: 4. The germline V gene encodes CDR1 KGHSH and CDR2 LQKENI. CDR3 nucleotide sequence: TGTGCCAGCTCACCGGGACAGCCCCCCTACAATGAGCAGTTCTTC. Residues: CASSPGQPPYNEQFF.

This clone appeared a few times. The V call is TRBV2, the J call TRBJ1-5, with D possibly being TRBD1 (5 bases). Germline V CDR1 and CDR2: SNHLY, FYNNEI. V was clipped by 4 bases and J by 7 bases, with 14 bases between them. The CDR3 consists of 14 residues. This CDR3 reads CASSVNWEGQPQHF. The DNA for the CDR3 is TGTGCCAGCAGTGTGAATTGGGAGGGGCAGCCCCAGCATTTT.

CDR3 DNA sequence: TGCAGCGTTGGGAGGCAGCCGAACACCGGGGAGCTGTTTTTT. Its translation is CSVGRQPNTGELFF. The chain carries TRBV29-1 and TRBJ2-2; TRBD2 is a possible D gene (5 bases). This CDR3 spans 14 amino acids. V shed 4 bases and J shed 0 bases, with 9 bases lying between them. Germline assignment: CDR1 SQVTM and CDR2 ANQGSEA.

The gene calls are TRBV6-5 and TRBJ1-1, with 7 bases that match TRBD1. CDR3 size: 16 residues. V lost 0 bases to trimming and J lost 5 bases; unmatched junction nucleotides: 9. Germline loops: CDR1 MNHEY, CDR2 SVGAGI. In DNA form, the CDR3 reads TGTGCCAGCAGTTACTCTTTGGCAGGGGGAAGAACTGAAGCTTTCTTT. Translation: CASSYSLAGGRTEAFF.

This clone was picked up a small number of times. This chain connects TRBV19 to TRBJ1-4; D might be TRBD1 (5 bases). V lost 7 bases and J lost 7, with 16 bases in between. In germline, CDR1 is LNHDA, CDR2 SQIVND (reference sequence). The CDR3 is 14 residues long. The CDR3 DNA sequence: TGTGCCAGTAAGTCCCCAAGGGGTGGTGAAAAACTGTTTTTT. Encoded protein: CASKSPRGGEKLFF.

This chain joins TRBV28 and TRBJ2-1; a weak D match, TRBD2 (5 bases). The V and J ends lost 6 bases and 4 bases respectively, with 13 bases between them. The CDR3 is 14 amino acids. Per germline, CDR1 MDHEN and CDR2 SYDVKM. This chain's CDR3 is CASSVTSLYNEQFF. DNA of the CDR3: TGTGCCAGCAGCGTAACTAGTCTTTACAATGAGCAGTTCTTC.

The gene calls are TRBV6-5 and TRBJ2-1; a weak D match, TRBD1 (6 bases). Germline V CDR1 and CDR2: MNHEY, SVGAGI. The CDR3 is made up of 15 amino acids. Trimming removed 5 bases at V and 6 bases at J, with 17 bases between. CDR3 bases: TGTGCCAGCAGTCCGACCCCTGGACAGAGCAATGAGCAGTTCTTC. This translates into CASSPTPGQSNEQFF.

In this sample, this clone turned up once. The CDR3 loop is CASSLEPGQPQHF. CDR3 sequence (DNA): TGTGCCAGCAGCTTGGAACCGGGACAGCCCCAGCATTTT. The V call is TRBV5-4, the J call TRBJ1-5, with D hard to call. The CDR3 spans 13 residues. The V end was cut by 0 bases, the J end by 7 bases, with 8 bases between. Germline CDR1 reads SGHNT; CDR2 reads YYREEE (reference sequence).

The chain combines TRBV28 with TRBJ2-7, with TRBD2 as a possible D gene (5 bases). V was trimmed by 2 bases and J by 5 bases, leaving 16 bases between them. The CDR3 is made up of 15 amino acids. From germline, CDR1 is MDHEN and CDR2 SYDVKM. The CDR3 here is CASSLAGGPTDEQYF. The CDR3 DNA is TGTGCCAGCAGTTTAGCCGGAGGCCCCACGGACGAGCAGTACTTC.

This clone was seen only a few times. The chain employs TRBV12-5 and TRBJ1-1; 7 nucleotides line up with TRBD1. This CDR3 is built from 15 residues. Germline CDR1 LGHNT, CDR2 FRNRAP. Trimming removed 7 bases from V and 0 bases from J; junction bases left unmatched: 8. The CDR3 sequence is CASAKAGGLNTEAFF. The CDR3 DNA is TGTGCTAGTGCCAAAGCAGGGGGACTGAACACTGAAGCTTTCTTT.

The chain has TRBV7-9 and TRBJ2-2; tentative D call: TRBD2 (5 bases). Trimming removed 5 bases from V and 0 bases from J, with 10 bases in between. The CDR3 loop spans 15 amino acids. Germline lookup yields CDR1 SEHNR and CDR2 FQNEAQ (reference sequence). The CDR3 sequence is CASSPQRSNTGELFF. The DNA for the CDR3 is TGTGCCAGCAGCCCTCAGCGGTCGAACACCGGGGAGCTGTTTTTT.

This clone has only one observation. V and J are TRBV6-5 and TRBJ1-1; a possible D gene is TRBD1 (6 bases). CDR3 length: 14 amino acids. Per germline, CDR1 MNHEY and CDR2 SVGAGI. V was cut by 5 bases and J by 6 bases, with 16 bases left in between. The CDR3 coding sequence is TGTGCCAGCAGTAAAAGACAGGAATGGGCTGAAGCTTTCTTT. Translating gives CASSKRQEWAEAFF.

This chain uses TRBV4-1 with TRBJ1-5; D is possibly TRBD1 (5 bases). This CDR3 is built from 18 residues. V dropped 0 bases and J dropped 0 bases, with 15 bases sitting between them. Germline V gene data show CDR1 as MGHRA and CDR2 as YSYEKL. The CDR3 DNA reads TGCGCCAGCAGCCAAGATATCGGGGGGGACCTTAGCAATCAGCCCCAGCATTTT. Translated: CASSQDIGGDLSNQPQHF.

The chain uses TRBV19 and TRBJ1-1; D not certain. This CDR3 has 14 amino acids. Germline-derived CDR1 and CDR2 are LNHDA and SQIVND (reference sequence). The V gene lost 5 bases and the J gene lost 5 bases, with 15 bases spanning the gap. CDR3 sequence (DNA): TGTGCCAGTAGTCTTCGTCAAGACGGGACTGAAGCTTTCTTT. This translates into CASSLRQDGTEAFF.

The chain employs TRBV7-6 and TRBJ2-1; TRBD2 agrees at 10 bases. The germline V gene encodes CDR1 SGHVS and CDR2 FNYEAQ. There are 16 residues in the CDR3. V lost 4 bases to trimming and J lost 4 bases; unmatched junction nucleotides: 7. CDR3 sequence (DNA): TGTGCCAGCAGCTCCCTCCTAGCGGGGGTTTACAATGAGCAGTTCTTC. Its protein is CASSSLLAGVYNEQFF.

This clone was found a few times. V usage is TRBV5-1 and J usage is TRBJ1-2, with D uncertain. The CDR3 runs to 12 residues. Trimming shortened V by 5 bases and J by 4 bases, and 9 bases separated the two germline ends. The germline gives CDR1 SGHRS, CDR2 YFSETQ. CDR3 sequence: CASSAGLYGYTF. CDR3 sequence (DNA): TGCGCCAGCAGTGCCGGACTCTATGGCTACACCTTC.

This chain connects TRBV9 to TRBJ1-3, with 8 nucleotides matching TRBD1. Germline assignment: CDR1 SGDLS and CDR2 YYNGEE. V shed 4 bases, J shed 2 bases, and the junction held 8 bases outside the gene matches. CDR3 length equals 16 residues. The CDR3 reads CASSMDRARPGNTIYF. The CDR3 DNA reads as TGTGCCAGCAGCATGGACAGGGCGAGACCTGGAAACACCATATATTTT.

In nucleotides, the CDR3 is TGCGCCAGCAGATTAGATTACGGACAAGGGGGTATGAACACTGAAGCTTTCTTT. This sequence encodes CASRLDYGQGGMNTEAFF. The rearrangement joins TRBV10-2 to TRBJ1-1, with D perhaps matching TRBD1 (6 bases). Trimming took off 6 bases at V and 0 bases at J, with 23 bases between the two ends. The CDR3 is 18 residues long. The V gene's germline CDR1 is WSHSY and CDR2 SAAADI.

DNA for the CDR3: TGCAGCGTTGAATATTCGGGAAGGGAGCAGTTCTTC. Translation gives CSVEYSGREQFF. J is TRBJ2-1 and V is TRBV29-1, with a weak D call TRBD2 (5 bases). The CDR3 extends over 12 amino acids. CDR1 and CDR2 (germline): SQVTM, ANQGSEA. Between the trimmed V and J ends, which lost 2 bases and 10 bases, there was a span of 12 bases.

The CDR3 loop reads CASSDHGTVDSPLHF. DNA for the CDR3: TGTGCCAGCAGTGATCACGGGACAGTTGATTCACCCCTCCACTTT. V and J are TRBV25-1 and TRBJ1-6, with 7 bases that match TRBD1. Germline V gives CDR1 MGHDK, CDR2 SYGVNS. CDR3 length: 15 amino acids. V gave up 3 bases and J gave up 8 bases; unmatched junction bases: 7.

The V gene is TRBV10-3, the J gene TRBJ1-3; D remains unclear. Germline CDR1 ENHRY, CDR2 SYGVKD. The ends were cut back, 8 bases at V and 8 bases at J, with 16 bases in the middle. CDR3 length: 13 residues. The CDR3 DNA is TGTGCCATCCTCCAGGCCGGTATATACACCATATATTTT. Translating it yields CAILQAGIYTIYF.

This clone occurred once. This rearrangement joins TRBV4-2 to TRBJ1-1; a weak D match, TRBD1 (5 bases). There are 14 residues in the CDR3. Trimming left V 2 bases short and J 1 base short, with 8 bases between. Germline CDR1 and CDR2: LGHNA and YNFKEQ. CDR3 amino acids: CASSQMTENTEAFF. As DNA, the CDR3 is TGTGCCAGCAGCCAAATGACAGAGAACACTGAAGCTTTCTTT.

The V gene is TRBV28, the J gene TRBJ1-2, with D possibly matching TRBD1 (5 bases). The CDR3 is 15 amino acids. Trimming removed 6 bases at V and 6 bases at J, with 20 bases between. Germline-derived CDR1 and CDR2 are MDHEN and SYDVKM. Here the CDR3 DNA reads TGTGCCAGCAGCCCTCTGGTGGGGGAGGGAAATGGCTACACCTTC. This sequence encodes CASSPLVGEGNGYTF.